Following are 27 T cell receptor beta chains from one sample sequenced in a study of technical replicates of blood from a few donors. Profiled with immunoSEQ multiplex PCR; TCRdb holds only in-frame clones, not every one. The sample includes approximately 12,000 clones, approximately 86% of them seen just once. What was sequenced was PBMCs. These receptors were taken from a human donor in good health.

The chain uses TRBV5-1 and TRBJ2-6; D is perhaps TRBD1 (6 bases). Germline V gives CDR1 SGHRS, CDR2 YFSETQ. V gave up 4 bases and J gave up 1 base, with 15 bases separating them. This CDR3 is built from 17 residues. CDR3 amino acids: CASSPDSSTSGANVLTF. The CDR3 coding sequence is TGCGCCAGCAGCCCGGACAGTTCCACTTCTGGGGCCAACGTCCTGACTTTC.

The rearrangement links TRBV2 to TRBJ2-3, with 9 positions matching TRBD1. The CDR3 is made up of 18 amino acids. Germline-derived CDR1 and CDR2 are SNHLY and FYNNEI. V shed 6 bases and J 1 base; nucleotides not matched to a gene: 14. CDR3 nucleotides: TGTGCCAGCAGATTGGGACAGGGTAGCGGCTTCGGCACAGATACGCAGTATTTT. Amino acid sequence: CASRLGQGSGFGTDTQYF.

The rearrangement links TRBV7-2 to TRBJ2-5, with 12 bases lining up with TRBD2. V was clipped by 5 bases and J by 5 bases; unmatched bases: 6. Germline CDR1 and CDR2: SGHTA and FQGNSA. This CDR3 has 15 amino acids. CDR3 sequence (DNA): TGTGCCAGCAGCACCGGACTAGCGGGAACGGAGACCCAGTACTTC. This encodes CASSTGLAGTETQYF.

The rearrangement links TRBV18 to TRBJ2-7; 7 bases line up with TRBD1. The J segment lost 2 bases and the V segment lost 3 bases, leaving 1 base of the junction unmatched. Germline assignment: CDR1 KGHSH and CDR2 LQKENI. This CDR3 is 13 amino acids long. CDR3 residues: CASSPGQPYEQYF. DNA of the CDR3: TGTGCCAGCTCACCGGGACAGCCCTACGAGCAGTACTTC.

V usage is TRBV30 and J usage is TRBJ1-3, with D unresolved. The CDR3 totals 15 residues. Trimming removed 3 bases from V and 0 bases from J, with 12 bases in between. CDR1 and CDR2 (germline): GTSNPN, SVGIG (reference sequence). Here the CDR3 DNA reads TGTGCCTGGAGCGGCCGAGGAGGCTCTGGAAACACCATATATTTT. This encodes CAWSGRGGSGNTIYF.

V is TRBV11-3 and J is TRBJ2-2, with 9 positions matching TRBD1. The V and J ends lost 5 bases and 6 bases, in that order; junction bases with no gene match: 10. Germline-derived CDR1 and CDR2 are SGHNT and YENEEA. The CDR3 is 16 amino acids. The CDR3 DNA reads TGTGCCAGCAGCCCAGGGGGACAGGGTGCCGCCGGGGAGCTGTTTTTT. Translating it yields CASSPGGQGAAGELFF.

This chain joins TRBV28 and TRBJ2-4; TRBD1 matches 7 bases. The length of the CDR3 is 14 residues. Trimming at V came to 4 bases and at J to 3 bases, leaving 3 bases not matched to a gene. Germline V gene lookup returns CDR1 MDHEN and CDR2 SYDVKM. The CDR3 sequence: CASSSGQLKNIQYF. The CDR3 nucleotides are TGTGCCAGCAGTTCGGGACAGCTCAAAAACATTCAGTACTTC.

The chain joins TRBV4-1 to TRBJ2-5, with a weak D call TRBD1 (6 bases). CDR3 length: 16 amino acids. Germline values: CDR1 MGHRA, CDR2 YSYEKL. The V and J ends lost 1 base and 0 bases respectively, with 12 bases between them. CDR3: CASSQGRGTNQETQYF. The CDR3 DNA reads as TGCGCCAGCAGCCAAGGTAGGGGGACCAACCAAGAGACCCAGTACTTC.

The chain carries TRBV28 and TRBJ1-5; 7 positions match TRBD1. The ends lost 7 bases at V and 0 bases at J; junction bases unmatched: 3. The CDR3 contains 14 residues. Germline CDR1 is MDHEN and CDR2 is SYDVKM. This chain's CDR3 is CASIRDSSNQPQHF. CDR3 nucleotides: TGTGCCAGCATCAGGGACAGTAGCAATCAGCCCCAGCATTTT. Variable domain in full (rest from reference TRBV28 and TRBJ1-5): DVKVTQSSRYLVKRTGEKVFLECVQDMDHENMFWYRQDPGLGLRLIYFSYDVKMKEKGDIPEGYSVSREKKERFSLILESASTNQTSMYLCASIRDSSNQPQHFGDGTRLSIL.

The CDR3 protein is CASSHTPGGAYEQYF. The CDR3, as DNA: TGCGCCAGCAGCCATACCCCGGGGGGGGCCTACGAGCAGTACTTC. The chain joins TRBV4-1 to TRBJ2-7, with 8 bases lining up with TRBD2. This CDR3 is 15 amino acids long. Unmatched junction bases numbered 6, after V lost 3 bases and J lost 2 bases. Germline assignment: CDR1 MGHRA and CDR2 YSYEKL.

The chain links TRBV28 to TRBJ1-4; 11 bases are a match to TRBD1. V lost 6 bases, J lost 0 bases, and 6 bases stayed unmatched. The V gene's germline CDR1 is MDHEN and CDR2 SYDVKM. The CDR3 contains 17 residues. The CDR3 here is CASSRGTGGPTNEKLFF. The CDR3 DNA sequence: TGTGCCAGCAGCCGTGGGACAGGGGGACCAACTAATGAAAAACTGTTTTTT.

This clone was recorded a few times. The genes are TRBV27 and TRBJ1-5, with D tentatively TRBD1 (6 bases). The CDR3 sequence is 14 residues long. Germline V lookup: CDR1 MNHEY, CDR2 SMNVEV (reference sequence). V dropped 6 bases and J dropped 6 bases, with 15 bases sitting between them. The CDR3 DNA follows: TGTGCCAGCAGGCTACAGGGTGAGGGTCAGCCCCAGCATTTT. Protein: CASRLQGEGQPQHF.

The chain is built from TRBV18 and TRBJ2-1, with 9 bases identical to TRBD2. V trimming: 3 bases; J trimming: 0 bases; junction bases outside the gene matches: 3. This CDR3 is 16 amino acids long. Germline V gene data show CDR1 as KGHSH and CDR2 as LQKENI. This chain's CDR3 is CASSPASGTSYNEQFF. The CDR3 coding sequence is TGTGCCAGCTCACCGGCTAGCGGGACCTCCTACAATGAGCAGTTCTTC.

V and J are TRBV11-2 and TRBJ1-1; D perhaps matches TRBD1 (6 bases). With 10 bases removed from V and 0 bases from J, the gap between germline ends came to 21 bases. The CDR3 covers 16 residues. CDR1 is SGHAT and CDR2 is FQNNGV in the germline V gene. CDR3 nucleotides: TGTGCCATCGCAGGGGACCCCCACAATATGAACACTGAAGCTTTCTTT. It yields the protein CAIAGDPHNMNTEAFF.

The chain recombines TRBV2 with TRBJ2-7; TRBD2 aligns across 8 bases. CDR1 is SNHLY and CDR2 is FYNNEI in the germline V gene. The CDR3 extends over 16 amino acids. The V segment lost 7 bases and the J segment 2 bases; nucleotides outside the gene matches: 13. CDR3 residues: CASKERWGLETYEQYF. CDR3 DNA: TGTGCCAGCAAAGAAAGGTGGGGACTAGAAACCTACGAGCAGTACTTC.

This chain connects TRBV5-1 to TRBJ2-7; 11 nucleotides align to TRBD2. Trimming took 5 bases from V and 2 from J; bases not matched to a gene: 3. CDR1 SGHRS and CDR2 YFSETQ come from the germline V gene. The CDR3 length is 14 residues. CDR3 loop: CASRLAGGTYEQYF. In DNA form, the CDR3 reads TGCGCCAGCAGGTTAGCGGGAGGGACCTACGAGCAGTACTTC.

The V and J genes are TRBV30 and TRBJ2-5; maybe TRBD2 (6 bases). Germline V gene data show CDR1 as GTSNPN and CDR2 as SVGIG (reference sequence). Trimming removed 1 base at V and 4 bases at J, with 10 bases between. The CDR3 extends over 13 amino acids. CDR3 coding DNA: TGTGCCTGGAGTGCGGGGGTCATAGAGACCCAGTACTTC. It is translated as CAWSAGVIETQYF.

The rearrangement uses TRBV6-1 and TRBJ2-7; 10 bases agree with TRBD2. Germline CDR1 MNHNS, CDR2 SASEGT. J lost 0 bases, V lost 1 base, and 6 bases had no gene match. The CDR3 runs 17 residues. The chain's CDR3 is CASSEDASGSFSYEQYF. In DNA, the CDR3 is TGTGCCAGCAGTGAAGACGCTAGCGGGAGCTTCTCCTACGAGCAGTACTTC.

V usage is TRBV4-2 and J usage is TRBJ2-5; 12 bases align to TRBD1. CDR1 and CDR2 from the germline V gene are LGHNA and YNFKEQ. The CDR3 contains 16 residues. V lost 1 base to trimming and J lost 5 bases; unmatched junction nucleotides: 5. The CDR3 here is CASSQGVGQGAETQYF. In DNA, the CDR3 is TGTGCCAGCAGCCAAGGGGTGGGACAGGGGGCGGAGACCCAGTACTTC.

The genes are TRBV7-2 and TRBJ2-7, with D uncertain. There are 12 residues in the CDR3. Germline CDR1 SGHTA, CDR2 FQGNSA. V lost 5 bases to trimming and J lost 6 bases, with 11 bases between them. The chain's CDR3 is CASSMSSGEQYF. The CDR3 DNA reads TGTGCCAGCAGCATGTCCTCCGGCGAGCAGTACTTC.

The chain links TRBV5-1 to TRBJ2-2; 8 nucleotides line up with TRBD2. Trimming removed 0 bases from V and 4 bases from J; junction bases left unmatched: 2. The germline CDR1 and CDR2 sequences are SGHRS and YFSETQ. The CDR3 sequence is 15 residues long. DNA for the CDR3: TGCGCCAGCAGCTTGGGACTAGCGAGCACCGGGGAGCTGTTTTTT. Protein sequence: CASSLGLASTGELFF.

V usage is TRBV7-3 and J usage is TRBJ2-1; tentatively, D is TRBD1 (6 bases). Trimming pared 0 bases from V and 7 bases from J, leaving 10 bases between. Looked up from germline, CDR1 is SGHTA and CDR2 is FQGTGA. The CDR3 contains 14 residues. The CDR3 DNA reads TGTGCCAGCAGCTTAACTGGGGGCGTAAATGAGCAGTTCTTC. Translation: CASSLTGGVNEQFF.

DNA for the CDR3: TGTGCCAGTAGTATCTCGGCGACAGGGGGTGACACTGAAGCTTTCTTT. This sequence encodes CASSISATGGDTEAFF. V and J are TRBV19 and TRBJ1-1; the match to TRBD1 covers 9 bases. Germline loops: CDR1 LNHDA, CDR2 SQIVND (reference sequence). The CDR3 runs to 16 residues. V lost 3 bases to trimming and J lost 3 bases; unmatched junction nucleotides: 8.

This clone was observed a single time. This rearrangement joins TRBV6-1 to TRBJ2-5; maybe TRBD1 (5 bases). This CDR3 comprises 13 residues. Germline CDR1 reads MNHNS; CDR2 reads SASEGT. The V end lost 4 bases, the J end lost 1 base, and 7 bases lay between the germline ends. The CDR3 here is CASSVRAQETQYF. In DNA, the CDR3 is TGTGCCAGCAGTGTCAGGGCCCAAGAGACCCAGTACTTC.

CDR3 bases: TGTGCCAGCAGGGACCCAGCTACAGGGTACGATGGCTACACCTTC. Its translation: CASRDPATGYDGYTF. The V gene is TRBV5-6, the J gene TRBJ1-2, with D tentatively TRBD1 (6 bases). This CDR3 is 15 amino acids long. Germline V gene lookup returns CDR1 SGHDT and CDR2 YYEEEE. Trimming pared 5 bases from V and 6 bases from J, leaving 20 bases between.

The table lists this clone with a few counts. This chain uses TRBV27 with TRBJ2-7; D is possibly TRBD1 (5 bases). V was pared by 4 bases and J by 3 bases, with 10 bases between. This CDR3 is built from 13 residues. The germline V gene encodes CDR1 MNHEY and CDR2 SMNVEV (reference sequence). Here the CDR3 reads CASSYTRGYEQYF. For the CDR3, the DNA is TGTGCCAGCAGTTATACAAGGGGCTACGAGCAGTACTTC.

The chain is built from TRBV27 and TRBJ2-3; 11 bases match TRBD2. CDR1 is MNHEY and CDR2 is SMNVEV in the germline V gene (reference sequence). Trimming at V came to 4 bases and at J to 3 bases, leaving 6 bases not matched to a gene. CDR3 length: 16 residues. The CDR3 sequence is CASSSLAGGRTDTQYF. CDR3 DNA: TGTGCCAGCAGTTCCCTAGCGGGAGGAAGGACAGATACGCAGTATTTT.